The 7 T cell receptor beta chains below were found in one sample sequenced in a study of blood T cell repertoires in COVID-19. Measured with immunoSEQ multiplex PCR; TCRdb has only the in-frame clones, and not every one. This sample has about 400,000 clones, with roughly 90% found just once. The sequenced sample was peripheral blood. These receptors originate from a man aged 40-50 years with acute or convalescent COVID-19.

The chain is built from TRBV5-1 and TRBJ1-4; 9 bases match TRBD1. The V and J ends lost 1 base and 7 bases, in that order; junction bases with no gene match: 11. The CDR3 totals 17 residues. The germline V gene has CDR1 SGHRS and CDR2 YFSETQ. The chain's CDR3 is CASSLRTGEARSEKLFF. The DNA for the CDR3 is TGCGCCAGCAGCTTGAGGACAGGGGAGGCTCGGAGTGAAAAACTGTTTTTT.

The chain carries TRBV19 and TRBJ2-2; 11 nucleotides line up with TRBD1. Germline assignment: CDR1 LNHDA and CDR2 SQIVND (reference sequence). V lost 3 bases, J lost 4 bases, and 1 base stayed unmatched. There are 15 residues in the CDR3. CDR3 DNA sequence: TGTGCCAGTAGTATGGGGACAGGGGGCACCGGGGAGCTGTTTTTT. Protein sequence: CASSMGTGGTGELFF.

This clone was observed a handful of times. This rearrangement joins TRBV2 to TRBJ2-5; 8 nucleotides agree with TRBD1. CDR3 length: 15 residues. The V segment lost 7 bases and the J segment 5 bases; nucleotides outside the gene matches: 12. Germline lookup yields CDR1 SNHLY and CDR2 FYNNEI. As DNA, the CDR3 is TGTGCCAGCAAGGCCCCCAGACAGGGGAGGGAGACCCAGTACTTC. Protein product: CASKAPRQGRETQYF.

This clone was recorded once. The chain links TRBV5-1 to TRBJ1-5; D possibly corresponds to TRBD1 (6 bases). The CDR3 consists of 15 residues. Trimming removed 4 bases from V and 6 bases from J, with 17 bases in between. The V gene's germline CDR1 is SGHRS and CDR2 YFSETQ. CDR3 residues: CASSPREGELQPQHF. The CDR3 bases are TGCGCCAGCAGCCCCAGGGAGGGGGAGCTTCAGCCCCAGCATTTT.

The chain has TRBV6-5 and TRBJ2-7, with D perhaps TRBD1 (6 bases). The V gene lost 6 bases and the J gene lost 3 bases, with 12 bases spanning the gap. The CDR3 totals 13 residues. The germline V gene has CDR1 MNHEY and CDR2 SVGAGI. The CDR3 sequence: CASRDGQSYEQYF. CDR3 DNA sequence: TGTGCCAGCAGGGATGGACAGAGCTACGAGCAGTACTTC.

The gene calls are TRBV6-5 and TRBJ1-1, with no clear D. Looked up from germline, CDR1 is MNHEY and CDR2 is SVGAGI. This CDR3 is built from 11 residues. Trimming pared 6 bases from V and 6 bases from J, leaving 8 bases between. The CDR3 protein is CASSRGAEAFF. The CDR3 DNA reads as TGTGCCAGCAGCCGAGGCGCTGAAGCTTTCTTT.

The chain couples TRBV6-6 to TRBJ2-7, with TRBD2 as a possible D gene (7 bases). CDR1 and CDR2 from the germline V gene are MNHNY and SVGAGI (reference sequence). The V end lost 6 bases, the J end lost 1 base, and 19 bases lay between the germline ends. The CDR3 is 16 amino acids. CDR3 sequence: CASRLGQRGGSYEQYF. The CDR3 DNA is TGTGCCAGCAGGCTCGGACAGAGGGGGGGATCCTACGAGCAGTACTTC.